This T cell receptor (beta chain) was found in a study of quantifying T cell responses using KT2 cells. Across the study: RNA was reverse transcribed with TCR alpha and beta constant-region primers. The second PCR ran as a qPCR until a predetermined fluorescence threshold was reached. Study findings and constraints: Detection of KT2 sequences held at the lowest tested level, about one cell per 100,000 PBMC.

An oligo carrying a UMI was ligated to the cDNA 3' end. First-round PCR used 3 to 4 cycles and beta primers RC1.1 and RC1.2 covering TRBC1 and TRBC2. TCRdb passed the UMI-ligation and nested PCR reads through MiXCR, listing each CDR3 protein once. Of around 44,000 distinct CDR3 sequences in the sample, about 18% were seen once. In this sample, this clonotype turned up a few times. Antigen unknown. The length of the CDR3 is 16 residues. Germline values: CDR1 MNHEY, CDR2 SVGEGT. Trimming removed 1 base from V and 3 bases from J, with 15 bases in between. KT2, a clone with a known TCR, was spiked into unfractionated PBMC.

Specimen: PBMCs spiked with cells of the T cell clone KT2. The V gene is TRBV6-2 or TRBV6-3, the J gene TRBJ2-5; no clear D gene. The sequence came from a human donor. CDR3 bases: TGTGCCAGCAGTTACTGGGCCTATAAACGGGAAGAGACCCAGTACTTC. Protein: CASSYWAYKREETQYF.